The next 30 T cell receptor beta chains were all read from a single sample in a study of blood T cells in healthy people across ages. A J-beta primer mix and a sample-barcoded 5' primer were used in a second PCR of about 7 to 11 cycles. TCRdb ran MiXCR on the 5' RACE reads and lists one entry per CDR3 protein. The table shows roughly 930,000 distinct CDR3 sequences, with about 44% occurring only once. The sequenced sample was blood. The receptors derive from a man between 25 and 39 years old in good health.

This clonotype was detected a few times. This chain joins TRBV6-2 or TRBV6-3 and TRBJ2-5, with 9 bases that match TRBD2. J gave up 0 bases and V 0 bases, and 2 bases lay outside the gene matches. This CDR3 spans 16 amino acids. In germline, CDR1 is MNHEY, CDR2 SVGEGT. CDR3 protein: CASSYSVAGDQETQYF. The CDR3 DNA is TGTGCCAGCAGTTACTCGGTAGCGGGGGACCAAGAGACCCAGTACTTC.

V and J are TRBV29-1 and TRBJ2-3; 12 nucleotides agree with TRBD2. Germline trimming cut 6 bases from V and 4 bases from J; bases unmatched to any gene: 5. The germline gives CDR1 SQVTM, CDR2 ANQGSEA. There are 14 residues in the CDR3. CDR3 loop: CSVPLAGGPDTQYF. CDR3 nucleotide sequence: TGCAGCGTCCCGCTAGCGGGGGGGCCAGATACGCAGTATTTT.

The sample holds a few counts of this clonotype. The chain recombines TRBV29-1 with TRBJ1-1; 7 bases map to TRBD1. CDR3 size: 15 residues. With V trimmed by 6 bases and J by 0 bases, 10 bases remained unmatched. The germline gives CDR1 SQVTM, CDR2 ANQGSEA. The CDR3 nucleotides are TGCAGCGTCTCACTGGGACAGAATATGAACACTGAAGCTTTCTTT. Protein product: CSVSLGQNMNTEAFF.

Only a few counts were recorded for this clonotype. As DNA, the CDR3 is TGTGCCAGCAGGGGACAGGGAATGAGCACAGATACGCAGTATTTT. This translates into CASRGQGMSTDTQYF. V gene TRBV27 combines with J gene TRBJ2-3, with 9 bases matching TRBD1. The CDR3 is 15 amino acids. Germline loops: CDR1 MNHEY, CDR2 SMNVEV (reference sequence). Unmatched junction bases numbered 4, after V lost 6 bases and J lost 0 bases.

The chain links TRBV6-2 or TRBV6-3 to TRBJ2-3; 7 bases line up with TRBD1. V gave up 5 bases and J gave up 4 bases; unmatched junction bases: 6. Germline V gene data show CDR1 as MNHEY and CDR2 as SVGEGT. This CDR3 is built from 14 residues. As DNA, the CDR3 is TGTGCCAGCAGTAACAGGGGAAGCCCAGATACGCAGTATTTT. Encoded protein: CASSNRGSPDTQYF.

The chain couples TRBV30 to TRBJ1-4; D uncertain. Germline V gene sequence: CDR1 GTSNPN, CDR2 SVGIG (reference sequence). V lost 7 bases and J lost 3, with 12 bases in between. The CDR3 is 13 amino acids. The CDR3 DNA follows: TGTGCCTTATCGTTTCAAGCTAATGAAAAACTGTTTTTT. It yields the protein CALSFQANEKLFF.

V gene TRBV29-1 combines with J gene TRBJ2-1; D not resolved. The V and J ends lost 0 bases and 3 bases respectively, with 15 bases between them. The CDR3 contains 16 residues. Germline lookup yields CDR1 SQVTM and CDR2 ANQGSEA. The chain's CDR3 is CSVEEVARSNYNEQFF. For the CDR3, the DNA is TGCAGCGTTGAAGAGGTTGCTCGGTCCAACTACAATGAGCAGTTCTTC.

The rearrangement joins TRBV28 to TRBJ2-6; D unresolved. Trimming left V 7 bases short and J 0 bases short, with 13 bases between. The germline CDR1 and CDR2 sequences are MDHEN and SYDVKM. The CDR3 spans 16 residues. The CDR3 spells CASTLAGISGANVLTF. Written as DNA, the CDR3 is TGTGCCAGCACCTTAGCCGGAATCTCTGGGGCCAACGTCCTGACTTTC.

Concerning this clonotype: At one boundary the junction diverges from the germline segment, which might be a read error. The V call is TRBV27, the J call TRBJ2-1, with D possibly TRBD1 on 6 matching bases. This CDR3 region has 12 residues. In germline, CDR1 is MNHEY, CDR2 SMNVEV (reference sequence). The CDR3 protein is CASSGQYNEQSF. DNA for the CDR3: TGTGCCAGCAGCGGACAGTACAATGAGCAGTCCTTC.

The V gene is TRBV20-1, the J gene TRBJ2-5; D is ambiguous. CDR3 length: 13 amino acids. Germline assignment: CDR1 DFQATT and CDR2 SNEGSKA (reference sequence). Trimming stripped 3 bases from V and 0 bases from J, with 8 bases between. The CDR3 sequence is CSASSSHQETQYF. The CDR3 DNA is TGCAGTGCTAGTTCCTCGCACCAAGAGACCCAGTACTTC.

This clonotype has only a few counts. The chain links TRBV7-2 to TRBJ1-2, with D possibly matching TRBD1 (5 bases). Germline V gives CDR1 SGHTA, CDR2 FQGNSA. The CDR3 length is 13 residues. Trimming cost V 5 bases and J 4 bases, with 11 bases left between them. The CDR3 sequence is CASSVRGLYGYTF. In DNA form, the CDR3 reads TGTGCCAGCAGCGTACGGGGCCTCTATGGCTACACCTTC.

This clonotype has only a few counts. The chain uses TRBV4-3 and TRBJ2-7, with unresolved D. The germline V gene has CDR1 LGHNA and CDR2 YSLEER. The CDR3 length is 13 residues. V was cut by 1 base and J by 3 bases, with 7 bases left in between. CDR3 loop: CASSQGSVYEQYF. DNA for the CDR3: TGCGCCAGCAGCCAAGGGAGCGTCTACGAGCAGTACTTC.

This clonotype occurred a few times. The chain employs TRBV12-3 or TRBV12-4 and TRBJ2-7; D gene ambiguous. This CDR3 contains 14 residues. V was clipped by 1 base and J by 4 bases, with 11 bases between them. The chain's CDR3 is CASSLGTEVYEQYF. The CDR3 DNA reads TGTGCCAGCAGTTTAGGTACAGAAGTGTACGAGCAGTACTTC.

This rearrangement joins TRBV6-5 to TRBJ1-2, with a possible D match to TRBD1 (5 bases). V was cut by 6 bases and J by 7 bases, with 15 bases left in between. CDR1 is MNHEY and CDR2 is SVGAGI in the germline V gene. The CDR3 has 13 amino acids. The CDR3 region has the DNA TGTGCCAGCAGCGGGACCCCCAGCGGTGGCTACACCTTC. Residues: CASSGTPSGGYTF.

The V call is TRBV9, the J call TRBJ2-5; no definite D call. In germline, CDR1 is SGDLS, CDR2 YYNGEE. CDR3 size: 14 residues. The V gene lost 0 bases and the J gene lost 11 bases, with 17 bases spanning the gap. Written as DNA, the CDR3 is TGTGCCAGCAGCGTAGGGGGTCAGAACAATGAGCAGTACTTC. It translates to CASSVGGQNNEQYF.

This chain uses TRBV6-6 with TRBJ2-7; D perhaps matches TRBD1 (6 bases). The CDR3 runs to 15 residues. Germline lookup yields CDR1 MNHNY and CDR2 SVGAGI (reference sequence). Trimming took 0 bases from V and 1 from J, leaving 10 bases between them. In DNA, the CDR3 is TGTGCCAGCAGTTACTCGTCAGGGGCGTCCTACGAGCAGTACTTC. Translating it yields CASSYSSGASYEQYF.

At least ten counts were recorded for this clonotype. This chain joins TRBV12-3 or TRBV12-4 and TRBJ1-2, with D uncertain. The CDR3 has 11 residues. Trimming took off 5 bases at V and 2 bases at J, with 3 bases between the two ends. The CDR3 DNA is TGTGCCAGCAGTCGAAACTATGGCTACACCTTC. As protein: CASSRNYGYTF.

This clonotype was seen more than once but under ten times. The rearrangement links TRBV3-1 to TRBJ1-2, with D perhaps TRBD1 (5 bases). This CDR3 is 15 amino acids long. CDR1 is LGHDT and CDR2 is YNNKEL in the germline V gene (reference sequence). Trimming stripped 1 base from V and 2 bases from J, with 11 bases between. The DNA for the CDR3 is TGTGCCAGCAGCCAAGGCCCGGGGGGGAACTATGGCTACACCTTC. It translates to CASSQGPGGNYGYTF.

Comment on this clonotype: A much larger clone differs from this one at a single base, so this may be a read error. The CDR3 coding sequence is TGTGCCAGCAGCTTGGGAGGGACCTCTAACTATGGCCACACCTTC. Protein: CASSLGGTSNYGHTF. The chain employs TRBV13 and TRBJ1-2; TRBD1 is a possible D gene (5 bases). The CDR3 is 15 residues long. Germline CDR1 and CDR2: PRHDT and FYEKMQ (reference sequence).

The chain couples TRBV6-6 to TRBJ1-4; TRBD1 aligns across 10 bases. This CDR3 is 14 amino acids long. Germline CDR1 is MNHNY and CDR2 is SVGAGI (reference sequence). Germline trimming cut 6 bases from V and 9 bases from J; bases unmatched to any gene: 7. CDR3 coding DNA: TGTGCCAGCAGACCCGGGACAGGGGCGCAAAAACTGTTTTTT. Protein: CASRPGTGAQKLFF.

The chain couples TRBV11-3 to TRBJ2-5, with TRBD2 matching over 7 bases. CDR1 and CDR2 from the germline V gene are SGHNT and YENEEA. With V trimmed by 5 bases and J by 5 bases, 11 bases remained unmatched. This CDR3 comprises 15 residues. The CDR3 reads CASSINAGVGETQYF. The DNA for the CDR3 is TGTGCCAGCAGCATCAACGCGGGGGTGGGGGAGACCCAGTACTTC.

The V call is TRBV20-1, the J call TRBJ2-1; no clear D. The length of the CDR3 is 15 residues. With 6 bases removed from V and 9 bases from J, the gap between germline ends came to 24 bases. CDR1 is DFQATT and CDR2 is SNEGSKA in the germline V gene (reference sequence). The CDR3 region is CSAPQVALPPSEQFF. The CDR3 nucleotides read TGCAGTGCCCCCCAGGTGGCTCTCCCCCCTAGTGAGCAGTTCTTC.

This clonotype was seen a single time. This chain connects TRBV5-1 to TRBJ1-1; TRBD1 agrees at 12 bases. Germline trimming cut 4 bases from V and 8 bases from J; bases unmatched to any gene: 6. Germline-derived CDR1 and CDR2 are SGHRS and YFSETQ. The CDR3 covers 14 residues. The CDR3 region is CASSQGQGAVEAFF. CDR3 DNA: TGCGCCAGCAGCCAGGGACAGGGGGCTGTGGAAGCTTTCTTT.

DNA for the CDR3: TGTGCCAGCAGTTACTCAGGCGGCAGGGCGGGAGGCTACACCTTC. Its protein product is CASSYSGGRAGGYTF. The chain uses TRBV6-2 or TRBV6-3 and TRBJ1-2; weak D call: TRBD1 (5 bases). The CDR3 spans 15 residues. The V end was cut by 0 bases, the J end by 8 bases, with 16 bases between. Germline-derived CDR1 and CDR2 are MNHEY and SVGEGT.

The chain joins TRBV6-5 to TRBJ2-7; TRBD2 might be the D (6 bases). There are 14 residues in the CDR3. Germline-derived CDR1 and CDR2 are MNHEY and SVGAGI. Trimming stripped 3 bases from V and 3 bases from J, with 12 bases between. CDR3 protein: CASSYRGARYEQYF. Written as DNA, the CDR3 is TGTGCCAGCAGTTATCGCGGGGCCCGCTACGAGCAGTACTTC.

The CDR3 is CASSHRDSKNYEQYF. The CDR3 nucleotides read TGTGCCAGCAGCCACCGGGACAGCAAAAACTACGAGCAGTACTTC. J is TRBJ2-7 and V is TRBV7-9; 7 nucleotides match TRBD1. V trimming: 5 bases; J trimming: 3 bases; junction bases outside the gene matches: 10. Germline-derived CDR1 and CDR2 are SEHNR and FQNEAQ (reference sequence). The CDR3 totals 15 residues.

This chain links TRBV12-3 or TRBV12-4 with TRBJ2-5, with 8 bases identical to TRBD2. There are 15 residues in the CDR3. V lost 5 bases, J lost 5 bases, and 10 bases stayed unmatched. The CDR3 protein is CASSVVGGAEETQYF. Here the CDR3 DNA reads TGTGCCAGCAGTGTAGTCGGGGGGGCCGAGGAGACCCAGTACTTC.

The CDR3 loop is CATSPRYKQYF. The CDR3 DNA follows: TGTGCCACCAGCCCTCGTTACAAGCAGTACTTC. The chain couples TRBV15 to TRBJ2-5; D is uncertain. Germline CDR1 is LNHNV and CDR2 is YYDKDF (reference sequence). Trimming removed 5 bases at V and 11 bases at J, with 12 bases between. The CDR3 length is 11 residues.

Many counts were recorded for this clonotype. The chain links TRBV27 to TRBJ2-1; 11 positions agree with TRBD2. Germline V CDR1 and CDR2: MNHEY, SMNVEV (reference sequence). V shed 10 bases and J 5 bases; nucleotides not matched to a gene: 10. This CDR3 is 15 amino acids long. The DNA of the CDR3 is TGTGCCATCTCCCCCCTAGCGGGGGGCCACAATGAGCAGTTCTTC. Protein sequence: CAISPLAGGHNEQFF.

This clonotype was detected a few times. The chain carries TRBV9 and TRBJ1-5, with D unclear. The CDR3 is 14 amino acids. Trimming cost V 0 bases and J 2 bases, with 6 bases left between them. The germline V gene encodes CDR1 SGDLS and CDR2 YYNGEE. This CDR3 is CASSVGEGNQPQHF. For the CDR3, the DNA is TGTGCCAGCAGCGTAGGGGAGGGCAATCAGCCCCAGCATTTT.